The clone carrying this T cell receptor beta chain was counted at least ten times. This sample was included in a study of T cells in Graves' hyperthyroidism and ophthalmopathy. Amplified regions were TCR beta CDR3 sequences from RNA transcripts. The TCR CDR3 was amplified in a first-round RT-PCR using the HTBI primer set. TCRdb reprocessed the multiplex PCR reads via MiXCR and lists one record per CDR3 protein. The sample yields hundreds of thousands of distinct CDR3 sequences, approximately 14% seen once. Germline CDR1 LGHDT, CDR2 YNNKEL (reference sequence). The CDR3 is 16 residues long. V was pared by 1 base and J by 6 bases, with 5 bases of the junction left unmatched.

The gene calls are TRBV3-1 and TRBJ2-1; the match to TRBD2 covers 11 bases. Material: blood. This receptor was taken from a woman younger than 35 with Graves' hyperthyroidism. Here the CDR3 reads CASSQVAGGPVNEQFF. As DNA, the CDR3 is TGTGCCAGCAGCCAAGTAGCGGGAGGGCCAGTCAATGAGCAGTTCTTC.